The clone carrying this T cell receptor (beta chain) showed up many times. Its antigen is still unknown. Trimming pared 8 bases from V and 9 bases from J, leaving 7 bases between. Germline CDR1 and CDR2: MNHNY and SVGAGI (reference sequence). The CDR3 has 9 amino acids. This sample was included in a study of spatial heterogeneity in lung cancer. Overall study findings and caveats: Relative to follow-up, resection was when ubiquitous expanded tumor TCRs appeared more in blood.

Time point noted: sample taken at primary tumor resection. TCRdb re-called the 5' RACE reads through MiXCR, storing one row per CDR3 protein. The sample yields around 40,000 distinct CDR3 sequences, roughly 4.9% seen once. The chain joins TRBV6-6 to TRBJ2-5; no clear D gene. The sequence derives from a female donor with early-stage non-small cell lung cancer. This sample comprised PBMCs, obtained at surgery. CDR3 coding DNA: TGTGCCAGCGGGCCGGCCCAGTACTTC. Translating gives CASGPAQYF.